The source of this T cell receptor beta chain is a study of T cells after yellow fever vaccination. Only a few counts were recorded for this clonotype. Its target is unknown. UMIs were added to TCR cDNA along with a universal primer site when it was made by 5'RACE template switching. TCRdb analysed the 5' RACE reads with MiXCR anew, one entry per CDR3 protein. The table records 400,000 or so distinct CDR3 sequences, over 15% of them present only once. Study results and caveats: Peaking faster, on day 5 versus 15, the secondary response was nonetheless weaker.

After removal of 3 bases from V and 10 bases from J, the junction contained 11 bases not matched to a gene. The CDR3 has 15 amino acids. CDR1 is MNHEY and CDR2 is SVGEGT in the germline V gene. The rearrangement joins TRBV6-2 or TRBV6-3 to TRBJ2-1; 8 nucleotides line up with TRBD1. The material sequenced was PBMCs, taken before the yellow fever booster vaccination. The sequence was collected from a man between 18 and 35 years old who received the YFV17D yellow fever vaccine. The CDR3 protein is CASSYGRTGRNEQFF. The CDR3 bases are TGTGCCAGCAGTTATGGTCGGACAGGGAGGAACGAGCAGTTCTTC.